A selection of T cell receptor beta chains follows, all from one sample in a study of cytomegalovirus exposure and HLA in healthy donors. Profiled with immunoSEQ multiplex PCR; TCRdb holds only in-frame clones, not every one. This sample carries some 150,000 clones, over 55% of them seen once, and the ten largest clones take over 2%. Input material: PBMCs. The receptors originated from a man aged 40-49 years in good health and CMV-seronegative. CDR3s include the opening cysteine and the closing phenylalanine or tryptophan. The order of the fields is CDR3 DNA, CDR3 protein, V gene, clone size, J gene, D gene. D genes are given only for firm matches. Clone size is stated in some rows and not others, as once, few, many or a class when expanded.

TGTGCCATCAGAGCCGGGAGTAACTATGGCTACACCTTC | CAIRAGSNYGYTF | TRBV10-3 | - | TRBJ1-2 | -
TGTGCCAGCAGCGGCGGGCAAGCGGAATACCAAGAGACCCAGTACTTC | CASSGGQAEYQETQYF | TRBV5-6 | few | TRBJ2-5 | -
TGTGCCAGTATGACAGGGGGCTATAATTCACCCCTCCACTTT | CASMTGGYNSPLHF | TRBV19 | - | TRBJ1-6 | TRBD1
TGTGCCAGTAGTATAGGGAACAGGGGGAAGTTTAGCAATCAGCCCCAGCATTTT | CASSIGNRGKFSNQPQHF | TRBV19 | few | TRBJ1-5 | TRBD1
TGTGCCAGCAGTTGGGACAGGGCGGTGAATGGCTACACCTTC | CASSWDRAVNGYTF | TRBV2 | - | TRBJ1-2 | TRBD1
TGTGCCTGGAGTGTACCATTGAGGAAGAAGTCTTCCTACGAGCAGTACTTC | CAWSVPLRKKSSYEQYF | TRBV30 | - | TRBJ2-7 | -
TGTGCCAGCAGTTTTCAGGCCGCTTCATGTCCGAAGCAGTACTTC | CASSFQAASCPKQYF | TRBV6-9 | few | TRBJ2-7 | -
TGTGCCAGCAGTGGGGAGACGGCGAGGGGGCTCGAGCAGTACTTC | CASSGETARGLEQYF | TRBV2 | - | TRBJ2-7 | TRBD1
TGTGCCAGCAGCACCCCTGGAGTGATGCAGTTCTTC | CASSTPGVMQFF | TRBV9 | - | TRBJ2-1 | -
TGTGCCAGCAGCGTAGACCCCTTCCCGGGACAGAATGAAAAACTGTTTTTT | CASSVDPFPGQNEKLFF | TRBV9 | - | TRBJ1-4 | TRBD1
TGTGCCAGCAGCTTGGCCGGGTTGAGCTATGGCTACCCCTTC | CASSLAGLSYGYPF | TRBV5-6 | once | TRBJ1-2 | -
TGTGCCAGCAGCTTTGGACTCCACTACAATGAGCAGTTCTTC | CASSFGLHYNEQFF | TRBV7-8 | - | TRBJ2-1 | -
TGTGCCAGCAGCACCCGGGGGAGGGGGGATGAGCAGTTCTTC | CASSTRGRGDEQFF | TRBV9 | - | TRBJ2-1 | -
TGCGCCAGCAGCCCCAAGGGGACAGGGTTTAATGAGCAGTTCTTC | CASSPKGTGFNEQFF | TRBV5-1 | - | TRBJ2-1 | TRBD1
TGTGCCAGCAGTTTATTTACAGGGGGCTACGAGCAGTACTTC | CASSLFTGGYEQYF | TRBV27 | - | TRBJ2-7 | TRBD1
TGTGCCAGCAGCGTCCGGGACAAAAGCTCCTACGAGCAGTACTTC | CASSVRDKSSYEQYF | TRBV5-4 | - | TRBJ2-7 | -
TGCGCCAGCCGGACTAGCGGGAGCTCCTACAATGAGCAGTTCTTC | CASRTSGSSYNEQFF | TRBV5-1 | - | TRBJ2-1 | TRBD2
TGTGCCAGCAGCTACAGGGCAGGTGGCTACACCTTC | CASSYRAGGYTF | TRBV7-8 | - | TRBJ1-2 | -
TGTGCCTGGAGTGTATTCGGGGGGGGCGGCTACACCTTC | CAWSVFGGGGYTF | TRBV30 | - | TRBJ1-2 | -
TGTGCCACCAGCAGAGATTTTCTATTCGACAGGGCTGGTTCGGGGACCCAGTACTTC | CATSRDFLFDRAGSGTQYF | TRBV15 | - | TRBJ2-5 | TRBD1